What follows are 24 T cell receptor beta chains derived from one specimen sequenced in a study of T cell responses to AZD1222 COVID-19 vaccine (dated by TCRdb to about 2021). Library generation was performed with the immunoSEQ multiplex PCR assay. TCRdb provides this immuneACCESS table in a form limited to in-frame rearrangements. Some clones are lacking; in checked studies, under half of them reflect an unresolved V gene, and why the rest are absent is not known. The sample data list roughly 53,000 clones, and approximately 84% of these were observed just once. The ten largest account for 27% of the sample. This specimen's time point label, interpreted: baseline before first vaccination. The sample consisted of peripheral blood, taken on day 0 of AZD1222 vaccination. All receptors derive from an adult in good health.

For the CDR3, the DNA is TGTGCCAGCAGCCAGCCGGGACCCCAGAACACCGGGGAGCTGTTTTTT. Translated: CASSQPGPQNTGELFF. J is TRBJ2-2 and V is TRBV4-2, with D perhaps given as TRBD1 or TRBD2 (5 bases each). Germline lookup yields CDR1 LGHNA and CDR2 YNFKEQ. The V end was cut by 3 bases, the J end by 1 base, with 12 bases between. This CDR3 is built from 16 residues.

The J gene is TRBJ2-7, the V gene TRBV11-2; perhaps D is TRBD1 or TRBD2 (5 bases each). Per germline, CDR1 SGHAT and CDR2 FQNNGV. CDR3 length: 15 residues. V lost 4 bases, J lost 2 bases, and 15 bases lay in between. The CDR3 reads CASSSHRDRTYEQYF. CDR3 nucleotide sequence: TGTGCCAGCAGCTCACACCGGGACCGCACCTACGAGCAGTACTTC.

This clone was counted a few times. The V and J genes are TRBV6-5 and TRBJ1-5; 10 bases are a match to TRBD1. The CDR3 loop spans 13 amino acids. Germline V CDR1 and CDR2: MNHEY, SVGAGI. Unmatched junction bases numbered 2, after V lost 6 bases and J lost 6 bases. In DNA, the CDR3 is TGTGCCAGCAGCTGGGACAGGGGTCAGCCCCAGCATTTT. Translation gives CASSWDRGQPQHF.

J is TRBJ2-5 and V is TRBV9; D is perhaps TRBD1 or TRBD2 (5 bases each). CDR3 length equals 15 residues. Trimming stripped 0 bases from V and 4 bases from J, with 13 bases between. Germline V lookup: CDR1 SGDLS, CDR2 YYNGEE. Here the CDR3 reads CASSVEGRGPETQYF. DNA for the CDR3: TGTGCCAGCAGCGTAGAGGGTAGGGGACCAGAGACCCAGTACTTC.

This sequence joins TRBV28 and TRBJ1-3; perhaps TRBD1 as D (5 bases). CDR3 size: 13 residues. The germline CDR1 and CDR2 sequences are MDHEN and SYDVKM. The V end lost 6 bases, the J end lost 2 bases, and 8 bases lay between the germline ends. CDR3 sequence reads: CASSTGTGNTIYF. CDR3 bases: TGTGCCAGCAGCACAGGTACTGGAAACACCATATATTTT.

The chain uses TRBV23-1 and TRBJ1-6; D remains unclear. TRBV23-1 is an ORF for which the function is uncertain. The germline V and J ends were trimmed by 3 bases and 5 bases, with 23 bases remaining between them. This CDR3 is 19 amino acids long. As DNA, the CDR3 is TGCGCCAGCAGTCACCGTATGTCCCGAATCCTCCTGCATAATTCACCCCTCCACTTT. Translating it yields CASSHRMSRILLHNSPLHF.

The chain carries TRBV7-2 and TRBJ2-3; a possible D gene is TRBD2 (5 bases). Germline CDR1 SGHTA, CDR2 FQGNSA. This CDR3 has 14 residues. V lost 1 base and J 1 base, leaving 6 bases between the germline ends. DNA of the CDR3: TGTGCCAGCAGCTTAGGGACTCGCACAGATACGCAGTATTTT. Translating gives CASSLGTRTDTQYF.

The chain links TRBV30 to TRBJ2-7; tentative D call: TRBD2 (7 bases). Germline V gene data show CDR1 as GTSNPN and CDR2 as SVGIG (reference sequence). Deletions cut 5 bases from V and 5 bases from J, with 16 bases between. The CDR3 is made up of 13 amino acids. CDR3 bases: TGTGCCTGGGGAAACCAAGGGGGGGACGAGCAGTACTTC. It encodes CAWGNQGGDEQYF.

This chain joins TRBV28 and TRBJ1-2, with unresolved D. V lost 2 bases and J lost 0, with 10 bases in between. There are 15 residues in the CDR3. CDR1 and CDR2 (germline): MDHEN, SYDVKM. The CDR3 loop is CASSLIRTSNYGYTF. In DNA, the CDR3 is TGTGCCAGCAGTTTAATCCGGACGTCTAACTATGGCTACACCTTC.

J is TRBJ1-1 and V is TRBV7-2; D unresolved. Trimming left V 5 bases short and J 5 bases short, with 15 bases between. The CDR3 spans 14 residues. The germline V gene has CDR1 SGHTA and CDR2 FQGNSA. The CDR3 nucleotides are TGTGCCAGCAGCGCCCTTGAGTGGGAGACTGAAGCTTTCTTT. Its translation: CASSALEWETEAFF.

This clone was counted at least ten times. The chain links TRBV5-1 to TRBJ2-2, with D unclear. V was pared by 5 bases and J by 1 base, with 9 bases between. Germline assignment: CDR1 SGHRS and CDR2 YFSETQ. CDR3 length: 14 residues. The CDR3 DNA reads TGCGCCAGCAGTGGCGAGTTGAACACCGGGGAGCTGTTTTTT. Its protein is CASSGELNTGELFF.

V usage is TRBV6-5 and J usage is TRBJ2-1; D perhaps matches TRBD2 (5 bases). This CDR3 is 14 amino acids long. Trimming shortened V by 7 bases and J by 5 bases, and 15 bases separated the two germline ends. CDR1 MNHEY and CDR2 SVGAGI come from the germline V gene. CDR3 region: CASIKVGGDNEQFF. As DNA, the CDR3 is TGTGCCAGCATTAAGGTCGGAGGAGACAATGAGCAGTTCTTC.

The genes are TRBV6-1 and TRBJ2-5; D possibly corresponds to TRBD1 (6 bases). V lost 0 bases, J lost 2 bases, and 10 bases lay in between. Germline V CDR1 and CDR2: MNHNS, SASEGT. The CDR3 is 15 residues long. The CDR3 DNA reads as TGTGCCAGCAGTGAAGCGCGGCAGGGGCAAGAGACCCAGTACTTC. Protein sequence: CASSEARQGQETQYF.

In this sample, this clone turned up a few times. The genes are TRBV4-2 and TRBJ2-6; weak D call: TRBD2 (6 bases). This CDR3 spans 19 amino acids. Germline CDR1 and CDR2: LGHNA and YNFKEQ. V was trimmed by 2 bases and J by 0 bases, leaving 17 bases between them. The CDR3, as DNA: TGTGCCAGCAGCCAACAAACCGGACTGACTAGCTCTGGGGCCAACGTCCTGACTTTC. It yields the protein CASSQQTGLTSSGANVLTF.

This sequence joins TRBV9 and TRBJ2-4; D possibly uses TRBD1 or TRBD2 (6 bases each). This CDR3 is built from 15 residues. The V end lost 2 bases, the J end lost 8 bases, and 17 bases lay between the germline ends. CDR1 is SGDLS and CDR2 is YYNGEE in the germline V gene. In DNA form, the CDR3 reads TGTGCCAGCAGCGTCGGTTACCCTAGGGGGGACATTCAGTACTTC. Translating it yields CASSVGYPRGDIQYF.

This clone has a handful of counts. In nucleotides, the CDR3 is TGCACCAGCAGACTTGAGCAGTTCTTC. Protein product: CTSRLEQFF. The chain couples TRBV1 to TRBJ2-1; the table's D call of TRBD2 was not tested on the DNA. TRBV1 is described as a pseudogene. The CDR3 has 9 residues.

This clone came up once. The CDR3 is CASRLSGRTDTQYF. Written as DNA, the CDR3 is TGTGCCAGTAGGCTTAGCGGGAGGACAGATACGCAGTATTTT. The genes are TRBV19 and TRBJ2-3; 10 bases line up with TRBD2. The V gene end was trimmed by 6 bases and the J gene end by 3 bases; junction bases not matched to a gene: 3. Germline-derived CDR1 and CDR2 are LNHDA and SQIVND (reference sequence). The CDR3 is made up of 14 amino acids.

This sequence joins TRBV6-5 and TRBJ1-4; unclear D gene. Trimming left V 6 bases short and J 0 bases short, with 8 bases between. Germline values: CDR1 MNHEY, CDR2 SVGAGI. The length of the CDR3 is 14 residues. CDR3 DNA: TGTGCCAGCAGCGGCATTGCAACTAATGAAAAACTGTTTTTT. It specifies CASSGIATNEKLFF.

V usage is TRBV2 and J usage is TRBJ2-7; 10 bases are shared with TRBD1. CDR3 length: 15 amino acids. CDR1 is SNHLY, CDR2 FYNNEI, per germline. V was clipped by 3 bases and J by 6 bases; unmatched bases: 8. DNA for the CDR3: TGTGCCAGCAGTGAGCTACGGACAGGGGGGTCCGAGCAGTACTTC. It codes for CASSELRTGGSEQYF.

The J gene is TRBJ1-1, the V gene TRBV7-9; TRBD1 might be the D (6 bases). CDR1 and CDR2 from the germline V gene are SEHNR and FQNEAQ (reference sequence). V was shortened by 2 bases and J by 2 bases, with 9 bases between the two germline ends. The CDR3 is made up of 14 amino acids. The DNA of the CDR3 is TGTGCCAGCAGCTTATTCGGGGGCAACACTGAAGCTTTCTTT. Its protein is CASSLFGGNTEAFF. The entire variable domain, with the rest obtained from reference TRBV7-9 and TRBJ1-1, is as follows: DTGVSQNPRHKITKRGQNVTFRCDPISEHNRLYWYRQTLGQGPEFLTYFQNEAQLEKSRLLSDRFSAERPKGSFSTLEIQRTEQGDSAMYLCASSLFGGNTEAFFGQGTRLTVV.

The J gene is TRBJ2-5, the V gene TRBV20-1; no firm D call. The CDR3 contains 10 residues. CDR1 is DFQATT, CDR2 SNEGSKA, per germline (reference sequence). V was pared by 3 bases and J by 7 bases, with 6 bases between. The CDR3, as DNA: TGCAGTGCTAGTGATGGGACCCAGTACTTC. As protein: CSASDGTQYF.

This clone showed up just once. The chain is built from TRBV4-2 and TRBJ1-2; D gene uncertain. The CDR3 is made up of 13 amino acids. V was trimmed by 6 bases and J by 4 bases, leaving 12 bases between them. CDR1 is LGHNA, CDR2 YNFKEQ, per germline. The CDR3 spells CASRAGPIYGYTF. CDR3 coding DNA: TGTGCCAGCAGGGCCGGGCCCATCTATGGCTACACCTTC.

The chain is built from TRBV5-6 and TRBJ2-1; TRBD1 matches at 8 bases. CDR1 SGHDT and CDR2 YYEEEE come from the germline V gene. The CDR3 consists of 14 residues. V lost 5 bases to trimming and J lost 8 bases; unmatched junction nucleotides: 9. The CDR3 DNA sequence: TGTGCCAGCAGATCCCAGGGGGCAGAATATGAGCAGTTCTTC. It specifies CASRSQGAEYEQFF.

This chain uses TRBV5-4 with TRBJ1-1; D is ambiguous. The CDR3 sequence is 13 residues long. Germline V lookup: CDR1 SGHNT, CDR2 YYREEE (reference sequence). The V end was cut by 4 bases, the J end by 0 bases, with 7 bases between. The CDR3 region is CASSVDLNTEAFF. Here the CDR3 DNA reads TGTGCCAGCAGCGTAGACCTGAACACTGAAGCTTTCTTT. The variable domain in full, with the rest retrieved from reference TRBV5-4 and TRBJ1-1, is ETGVTQSPTHLIKTRGQQVTLRCSSQSGHNTVSWYQQALGQGPQFIFQYYREEENGRGNFPPRFSGLQFPNYSSELNVNALELDDSALYLCASSVDLNTEAFFGQGTRLTVV.